Below are 23 T cell receptor beta chains sequenced from a single sample in a study of control samples from healthy donors and cancer patients (dated by TCRdb to between 2020 and 2021). Receptors were amplified or captured by the immunoSEQ multiplex PCR assay. TCRdb took this table from immuneACCESS and kept in-frame rearrangements with V and J called. Such tables lack part of the clones; where checked against another copy, unresolved V genes explain under half of the gap, and the rest is unexplained. This sample lists about 130,000 clones; approximately 90% were detected once. The top ten hold around 7.9% of the sample. Sequencing input: blood. Receptors were obtained from a man aged 18 to 29 in good health.

V usage is TRBV5-6 and J usage is TRBJ1-1; D is possibly TRBD1 (5 bases). CDR1 SGHDT and CDR2 YYEEEE come from the germline V gene. The ends were cut back, 6 bases at V and 4 bases at J, with 22 bases in the middle. The CDR3 runs 16 residues. DNA of the CDR3: TGTGCCAGCACCACCGGGGGGGGGTTCAGGCCCACTGAAGCTTTCTTT. Encoded protein: CASTTGGGFRPTEAFF.

The chain employs TRBV27 and TRBJ2-1; TRBD2 matches at 10 bases. The V gene end was trimmed by 3 bases and the J gene end by 7 bases; junction bases not matched to a gene: 27. Germline values: CDR1 MNHEY, CDR2 SMNVEV (reference sequence). The CDR3 has 22 residues. CDR3 nucleotides: TGTGCCAGCAGTTTTGGGCCCGTAGGGGACTTTTATAATAGCGGGGGGCCAAATGAGCAGTTCTTC. Its translation is CASSFGPVGDFYNSGGPNEQFF.

The chain employs TRBV19 and TRBJ2-2; 8 positions match TRBD1. CDR1 and CDR2 from the germline V gene are LNHDA and SQIVND (reference sequence). The ends lost 3 bases at V and 3 bases at J; junction bases unmatched: 9. CDR3 size: 17 residues. The CDR3 bases are TGTGCCAGTAGTATGGTGGGGACAGGTACCTACACCGGGGAGCTGTTTTTT. It translates to CASSMVGTGTYTGELFF. Looking up the rest from reference TRBV19 and TRBJ2-2 gives the full variable domain: DGGITQSPKYLFRKEGQNVTLSCEQNLNHDAMYWYRQDPGQGLRLIYYSQIVNDFQKGDIAEGYSVSREKKESFPLTVTSAQKNPTAFYLCASSMVGTGTYTGELFFGEGSRLTVL.

The chain recombines TRBV5-6 with TRBJ2-3; D is perhaps TRBD1 or TRBD2 (5 bases each). CDR1 and CDR2 (germline): SGHDT, YYEEEE. V shed 4 bases and J shed 6 bases, with 21 bases lying between them. The CDR3 covers 16 residues. CDR3 in amino acids: CASSPLTGTTFDTQYF. The CDR3 coding sequence is TGTGCCAGCAGCCCTCTAACTGGGACGACCTTCGATACGCAGTATTTT.

This chain links TRBV5-1 with TRBJ2-5; D uncertain. The V end was cut by 4 bases, the J end by 4 bases, with 14 bases between. The germline gives CDR1 SGHRS, CDR2 YFSETQ. CDR3 length: 14 residues. CDR3 protein: CASSPGGRGETQYF. CDR3 nucleotide sequence: TGCGCCAGCAGCCCAGGTGGACGAGGAGAGACCCAGTACTTC.

V is TRBV2 and J is TRBJ1-1; 7 nucleotides agree with TRBD1. Germline loops: CDR1 SNHLY, CDR2 FYNNEI. CDR3 length equals 15 residues. With V trimmed by 2 bases and J by 3 bases, 6 bases remained unmatched. CDR3 sequence: CASSEIGGGDTEAFF. CDR3 bases: TGTGCCAGCAGTGAAATAGGGGGCGGTGACACTGAAGCTTTCTTT. The whole variable domain, remainder taken from reference TRBV2 and TRBJ1-1, is EPEVTQTPSHQVTQMGQEVILRCVPISNHLYFYWYRQILGQKVEFLVSFYNNEISEKSEIFDDQFSVERPDGSNFTLKIRSTKLEDSAMYFCASSEIGGGDTEAFFGQGTRLTVV.

The J gene is TRBJ1-4, the V gene TRBV19, with unresolved D. CDR1 LNHDA and CDR2 SQIVND come from the germline V gene (reference sequence). Deletions cut 6 bases from V and 0 bases from J, with 14 bases between. The CDR3 is 16 residues long. This chain's CDR3 is CASRSRQVATNEKLFF. CDR3 sequence (DNA): TGTGCCAGTAGATCCCGGCAGGTTGCAACTAATGAAAAACTGTTTTTT.

This clone has only one observation. This sequence joins TRBV5-1 and TRBJ2-7, with D perhaps matching TRBD1 (5 bases). The germline V and J ends were trimmed by 4 bases and 4 bases, with 6 bases remaining between them. Germline V lookup: CDR1 SGHRS, CDR2 YFSETQ. The CDR3 is made up of 11 amino acids. The chain's CDR3 is CASSPGYEQYF. The CDR3 DNA sequence: TGCGCCAGCAGCCCAGGGTACGAGCAGTACTTC.

This clone was found once. The chain carries TRBV6-5 and TRBJ1-5, with D tentatively TRBD1 (6 bases). CDR3 size: 13 residues. Per germline, CDR1 MNHEY and CDR2 SVGAGI. V lost 6 bases and J lost 0, with 6 bases in between. CDR3 DNA sequence: TGTGCCAGCAGGGACAGTAGCAATCAGCCCCAGCATTTT. It yields the protein CASRDSSNQPQHF.

This chain connects TRBV4-1 to TRBJ2-2; TRBD2 matches 14 bases. The CDR3 has 21 residues. After removal of 0 bases from V and 5 bases from J, the junction contained 14 bases not matched to a gene. Germline CDR1 reads MGHRA; CDR2 reads YSYEKL. The DNA of the CDR3 is TGCGCCAGCAGCCAAGACCGGACTAGCGGGGGGCCACTCGATCAAACCGGGGAGCTGTTTTTT. As protein: CASSQDRTSGGPLDQTGELFF.

The CDR3 sequence is CASTRGQDTEAFF. The CDR3 nucleotides read TGTGCCAGCACCAGGGGGCAGGACACTGAAGCTTTCTTT. The chain uses TRBV6-5 and TRBJ1-1; 8 bases agree with TRBD1. The CDR3 consists of 13 residues. Germline CDR1 and CDR2: MNHEY and SVGAGI. The V and J ends lost 7 bases and 3 bases, in that order; junction bases with no gene match: 4.

The CDR3 spells CASSIRDEKLFF. CDR3 in DNA: TGTGCCAGCAGCATCCGGGATGAAAAACTGTTTTTT. This sequence joins TRBV5-5 and TRBJ1-4; D gene ambiguous. There are 12 residues in the CDR3. CDR1 is SGHKS, CDR2 YYEKEE, per germline (reference sequence). V was clipped by 4 bases and J by 6 bases, with 7 bases between them.

The chain joins TRBV5-6 to TRBJ1-1; 8 bases align to TRBD1. This CDR3 region has 15 residues. Germline V lookup: CDR1 SGHDT, CDR2 YYEEEE. The V gene end was trimmed by 2 bases and the J gene end by 1 base; junction bases not matched to a gene: 4. CDR3 sequence: CASSLLGTGNTEAFF. The CDR3 bases are TGTGCCAGCAGCTTATTGGGGACAGGGAACACTGAAGCTTTCTTT.

This chain uses TRBV27 with TRBJ2-7; tentative D call: TRBD1 (6 bases). The CDR3 consists of 14 residues. Trimming left V 5 bases short and J 5 bases short, with 16 bases between. Germline CDR1 reads MNHEY; CDR2 reads SMNVEV (reference sequence). The CDR3 protein is CASSRVGGVHEQYF. CDR3 coding DNA: TGTGCCAGCAGTCGGGTTGGGGGCGTCCACGAGCAGTACTTC.

The chain links TRBV6-5 to TRBJ1-2, with D perhaps TRBD1 (6 bases). The germline V and J ends were trimmed by 6 bases and 10 bases, with 15 bases remaining between them. This CDR3 comprises 12 residues. Germline V CDR1 and CDR2: MNHEY, SVGAGI. Here the CDR3 reads CASSSDRFLYTF. The CDR3 DNA sequence: TGTGCCAGCAGCTCCGACAGGTTTCTCTACACCTTC.

This chain connects TRBV5-1 to TRBJ2-7; TRBD1 agrees at 9 bases. CDR3 length: 15 amino acids. The junction had 8 bases not matched to a gene; V was cut back by 2 bases and J by 5 bases. In germline, CDR1 is SGHRS, CDR2 YFSETQ. The CDR3 DNA reads as TGCGCCAGCAGCTTAACCGGGACAGGGTTCGACGAGCAGTACTTC. Its protein is CASSLTGTGFDEQYF. The full variable domain, rest sourced from reference TRBV5-1 and TRBJ2-7, is KAGVTQTPRYLIKTRGQQVTLSCSPISGHRSVSWYQQTPGQGLQFLFEYFSETQRNKGNFPGRFSGRQFSNSRSEMNVSTLELGDSALYLCASSLTGTGFDEQYFGPGTRLTVT.

V is TRBV30 and J is TRBJ1-1, with D maybe TRBD1 (6 bases). Germline V lookup: CDR1 GTSNPN, CDR2 SVGIG (reference sequence). Trimming pared 2 bases from V and 3 bases from J, leaving 10 bases between. The CDR3 runs 13 residues. The CDR3 loop is CAWSKQGDTEAFF. In DNA, the CDR3 is TGTGCCTGGAGTAAACAGGGAGACACTGAAGCTTTCTTT.

This clone was observed once. The V and J genes are TRBV7-2 and TRBJ1-2; 9 bases map to TRBD1. CDR1 SGHTA and CDR2 FQGNSA come from the germline V gene. The CDR3 spans 15 residues. Trimming removed 7 bases from V and 6 bases from J; junction bases left unmatched: 12. The DNA for the CDR3 is TGTGCCAGCATCATAGGGGGACAGGGTAATCATGGCTACACCTTC. As protein: CASIIGGQGNHGYTF.

This rearrangement joins TRBV7-6 to TRBJ1-5; maybe TRBD1 (5 bases). Trimming took 1 base from V and 0 from J, leaving 16 bases between them. The CDR3 totals 18 residues. Germline CDR1 is SGHVS and CDR2 is FNYEAQ. The CDR3 loop is CASSLVENGAVSNQPQHF. CDR3 DNA sequence: TGTGCCAGCAGCTTAGTTGAGAACGGGGCGGTTAGCAATCAGCCCCAGCATTTT.

This clone was observed once. The V and J genes are TRBV30 and TRBJ1-5; D uncertain. Germline V lookup: CDR1 GTSNPN, CDR2 SVGIG (reference sequence). V shed 0 bases and J shed 6 bases, with 9 bases lying between them. The CDR3 sequence is 13 residues long. CDR3 in DNA: TGTGCCTGGAGTGTAGACGGGAGTCAGCCCCAGCATTTT. It encodes CAWSVDGSQPQHF.

The chain links TRBV10-1 to TRBJ2-3; 8 bases line up with TRBD2. The CDR3 sequence is 11 residues long. Germline CDR1 and CDR2: WNHNN and SYGVQD (reference sequence). The V and J ends lost 11 bases and 6 bases, in that order; junction bases with no gene match: 4. CDR3 nucleotides: TGCGCCGGGTTAGCGGGGGATACGCAGTATTTT. Translated: CAGLAGDTQYF.

Remarks on this clone: The junction departs from germline at one end; a sequencing error may be responsible. This sequence joins TRBV5-5 and TRBJ2-5; TRBD2 agrees at 8 bases. Looked up from germline, CDR1 is SGHKS and CDR2 is YYEKEE (reference sequence). The CDR3 covers 12 residues. This CDR3 is CASSLLAGQIHF. As DNA, the CDR3 is TGTGCCAGCAGCTTGTTAGCGGGACAAATACACTTC.

The sample holds one count of this clone. Here the CDR3 DNA reads TGCGCCAGCAGCCAAACGAGGGGGACAGGGGCGCGGAACACTGAAGCTTTCTTT. Its protein is CASSQTRGTGARNTEAFF. V gene TRBV4-1 combines with J gene TRBJ1-1; 10 positions agree with TRBD1. The CDR3 extends over 18 amino acids. From germline, CDR1 is MGHRA and CDR2 YSYEKL. V shed 2 bases, J shed 1 base, and the junction held 10 bases outside the gene matches.